This T cell receptor beta chain is from a study of Graves' ophthalmopathy and Graves' hyperthyroidism. Study information: Ahead of any treatment, peripheral blood was obtained at the initial diagnosis. Notes on the study in general: A classifier, a 13-signature model, separated ophthalmopathy from stable hyperthyroidism with more than 85% sensitivity and 75% to 82% specificity. Blood also carried most expanded thyroid clonotypes exceeding 0.001 frequency.

TCR beta CDR3 amplification used RNA transcripts. Second-round multiplex PCR came after a first-round RT-PCR that employed HTBI primers. TCRdb itself ran the multiplex PCR reads through MiXCR, one entry per CDR3 protein. Seen here are almost 750,000 distinct CDR3 sequences, about 44% observed once, and the top ten hold 44%. A note on this clonotype: Its antigen is not identified.

Germline assignment: CDR1 SGHTA and CDR2 FQGNSA. V lost 5 bases and J lost 9; bases outside the gene matches: 3. The CDR3 totals 12 residues. V gene TRBV7-2 combines with J gene TRBJ2-3, with 9 positions matching TRBD2. The specimen was peripheral blood. The receptor was derived from an adult man with Graves' ophthalmopathy. The CDR3 bases are TGTGCCAGCAGCATACTAGCGGGCACGCAGTATTTT. Amino acids: CASSILAGTQYF.